Detailed here is one T cell receptor (beta chain). No antigen is known for it. Researchers ran the PCR with 60 Vbeta and 13 Jbeta primers. The repertoire was sequenced with immunoSEQ multiplex PCR; TCRdb's copy has only in-frame clones and lacks some. The data show 110,000 or so clones, around 79% seen once. Trimming pared 4 bases from V and 5 bases from J, leaving 18 bases between. Germline CDR1 is LNHDA and CDR2 is SQIVND (reference sequence). The CDR3 covers 15 residues. The data are from a study of cytomegalovirus exposure and HLA in healthy donors. Findings and caveats of the study: Through in vitro validation, a few CMV-associated chains were shown to be specific for CMV antigens. A later analysis by the authors found several of the most significant clusters apparently linked to common viral pathogens.

Nominal health characterized the donors when sampled, though unrecorded immune exposures were likely. The V and J genes are TRBV19 and TRBJ2-7; D may be TRBD2 (6 bases). The sample taken for sequencing was PBMCs. This TCR was recovered from a woman in her late teens or twenties in good health and CMV-seronegative. CDR3 loop: CASSREASPEDEQYF. The CDR3 bases are TGTGCCAGTAGTAGGGAGGCATCCCCGGAGGACGAGCAGTACTTC.